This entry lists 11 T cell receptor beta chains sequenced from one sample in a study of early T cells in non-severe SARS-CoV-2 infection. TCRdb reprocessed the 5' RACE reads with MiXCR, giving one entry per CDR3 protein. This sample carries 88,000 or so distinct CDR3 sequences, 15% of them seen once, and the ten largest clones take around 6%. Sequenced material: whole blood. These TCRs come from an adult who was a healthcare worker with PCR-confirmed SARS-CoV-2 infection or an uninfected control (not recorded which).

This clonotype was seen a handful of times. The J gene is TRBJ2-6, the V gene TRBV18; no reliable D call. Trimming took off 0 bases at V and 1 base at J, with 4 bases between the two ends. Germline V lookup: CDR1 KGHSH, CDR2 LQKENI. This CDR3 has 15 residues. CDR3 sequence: CASSPPGSGANVLTF. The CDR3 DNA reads TGTGCCAGCTCACCACCAGGTTCTGGGGCCAACGTCCTGACTTTC. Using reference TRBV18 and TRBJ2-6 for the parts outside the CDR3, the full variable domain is NAGVMQNPRHLVRRRGQEARLRCSPMKGHSHVYWYRQLPEEGLKFMVYLQKENIIDESGMPKERFSAEFPKEGPSILRIQQVVRGDSAAYFCASSPPGSGANVLTFGAGSRLTVL.

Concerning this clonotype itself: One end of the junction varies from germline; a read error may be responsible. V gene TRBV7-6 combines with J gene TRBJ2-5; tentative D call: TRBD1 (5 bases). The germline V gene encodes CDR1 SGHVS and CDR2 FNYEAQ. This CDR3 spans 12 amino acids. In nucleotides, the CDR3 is TGTGCCAACAGCTTAGCAGGGGAGACCCAGTACTTC. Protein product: CANSLAGETQYF.

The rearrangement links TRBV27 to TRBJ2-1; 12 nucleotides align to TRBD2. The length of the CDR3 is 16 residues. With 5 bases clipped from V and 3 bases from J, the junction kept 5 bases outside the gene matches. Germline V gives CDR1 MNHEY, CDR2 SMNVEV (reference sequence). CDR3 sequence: CASSASSGRVYNEQFF. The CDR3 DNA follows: TGTGCCAGCAGTGCTTCTAGCGGGAGGGTCTACAATGAGCAGTTCTTC.

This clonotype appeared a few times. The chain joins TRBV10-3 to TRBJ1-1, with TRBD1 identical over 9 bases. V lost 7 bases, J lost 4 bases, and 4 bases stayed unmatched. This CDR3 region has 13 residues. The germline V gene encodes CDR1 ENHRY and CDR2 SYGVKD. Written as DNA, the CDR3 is TGTGCCATCAAGCCACAGGGGGCCACTGAAGCTTTCTTT. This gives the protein CAIKPQGATEAFF.

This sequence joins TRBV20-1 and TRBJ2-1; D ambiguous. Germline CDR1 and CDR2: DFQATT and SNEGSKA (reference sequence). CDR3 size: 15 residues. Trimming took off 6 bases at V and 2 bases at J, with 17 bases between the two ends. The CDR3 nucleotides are TGCAGTGCCACGGTGGTAGCCGCCACCTACAATGAGCAGTTCTTC. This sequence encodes CSATVVAATYNEQFF.

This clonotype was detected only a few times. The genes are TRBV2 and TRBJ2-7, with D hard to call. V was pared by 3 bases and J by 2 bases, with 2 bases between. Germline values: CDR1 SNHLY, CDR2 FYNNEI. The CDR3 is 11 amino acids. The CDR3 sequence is CASSEAYEQYF. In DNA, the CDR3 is TGTGCCAGCAGTGAGGCCTACGAGCAGTACTTC.

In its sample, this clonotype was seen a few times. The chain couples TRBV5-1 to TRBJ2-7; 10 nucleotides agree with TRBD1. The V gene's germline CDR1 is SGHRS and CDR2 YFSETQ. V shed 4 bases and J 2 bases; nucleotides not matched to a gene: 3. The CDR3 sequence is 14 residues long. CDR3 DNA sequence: TGCGCCAGCAGCGTGGGACAGGGGACCTACGAGCAGTACTTC. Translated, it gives CASSVGQGTYEQYF.

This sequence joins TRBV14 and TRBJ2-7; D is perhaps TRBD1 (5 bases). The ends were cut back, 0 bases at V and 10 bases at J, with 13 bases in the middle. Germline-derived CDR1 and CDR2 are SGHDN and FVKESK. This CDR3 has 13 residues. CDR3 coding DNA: TGTGCCAGCAGCCAAGATTTGCAGGGCTATCAGTACTTC. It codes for CASSQDLQGYQYF.

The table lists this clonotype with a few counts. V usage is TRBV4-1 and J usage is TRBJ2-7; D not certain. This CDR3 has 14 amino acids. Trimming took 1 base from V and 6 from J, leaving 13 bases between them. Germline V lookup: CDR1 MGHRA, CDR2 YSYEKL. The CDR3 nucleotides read TGCGCCAGCAGCCAAGCTGAGTTCGCTCTCGAGCAGTACTTC. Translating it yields CASSQAEFALEQYF.

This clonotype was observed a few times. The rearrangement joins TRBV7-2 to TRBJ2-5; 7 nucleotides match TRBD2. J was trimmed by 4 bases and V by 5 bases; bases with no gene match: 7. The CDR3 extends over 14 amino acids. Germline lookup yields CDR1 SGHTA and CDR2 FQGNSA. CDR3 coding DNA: TGTGCCAGCAGCCGCCTAGCGGATGGAGAGACCCAGTACTTC. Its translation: CASSRLADGETQYF.

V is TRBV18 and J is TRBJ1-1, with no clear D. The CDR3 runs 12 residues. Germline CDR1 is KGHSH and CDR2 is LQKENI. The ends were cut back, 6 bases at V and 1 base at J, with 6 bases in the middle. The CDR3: CASSPTNTEAFF. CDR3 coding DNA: TGTGCCAGCTCGCCCACGAACACTGAAGCTTTCTTT.